Following are 22 T cell receptor beta chains from one sample sequenced in a study of technical replicates of blood from a few donors (TCRdb year 2017). The method behind the library was the immunoSEQ multiplex PCR assay. TCRdb took over this immuneACCESS table, retaining in-frame rearrangements with V and J assigned. Such tables are incomplete; in checked studies, under half of the missing clones stem from an unresolved V gene, and the remainder is unexplained. This sample is represented by some 80,000 clones; about 97% of them were singletons. The top ten clones comprise approximately 0.32% of the sample. Sequenced: T cells isolated from PBMCs. Receptor source: a human donor in good health.

This sequence joins TRBV2 and TRBJ1-4; 9 bases map to TRBD1. The V and J ends lost 4 bases and 4 bases, in that order; junction bases with no gene match: 1. The germline V gene has CDR1 SNHLY and CDR2 FYNNEI. The CDR3 runs to 14 residues. As DNA, the CDR3 is TGTGCCAGCAGTGGACAGGGGGGTAATGAAAAACTGTTTTTT. Protein: CASSGQGGNEKLFF. Variable domain in full (rest from reference TRBV2 and TRBJ1-4): EPEVTQTPSHQVTQMGQEVILRCVPISNHLYFYWYRQILGQKVEFLVSFYNNEISEKSEIFDDQFSVERPDGSNFTLKIRSTKLEDSAMYFCASSGQGGNEKLFFGSGTQLSVL.

V usage is TRBV10-1 and J usage is TRBJ1-1, with D possibly TRBD1 on 5 matching bases. The CDR3 is made up of 13 amino acids. Per the germline V gene, CDR1 is WNHNN and CDR2 is SYGVQD (reference sequence). V lost 0 bases and J lost 4, with 6 bases in between. CDR3 DNA: TGCGCCAGCAGTGAGTCGGGGGGCACTGAAGCTTTCTTT. Residues: CASSESGGTEAFF.

The chain joins TRBV6-1 to TRBJ2-2; D call uncertain. Trimming removed 11 bases from V and 3 bases from J, with 13 bases in between. Per the germline V gene, CDR1 is MNHNS and CDR2 is SASEGT. CDR3 size: 13 residues. The DNA for the CDR3 is TGTGCCGAATCCCCACTTCACACCGGGGAGCTGTTTTTT. Translation gives CAESPLHTGELFF.

V usage is TRBV11-2 and J usage is TRBJ2-3; 9 bases fit TRBD2. Germline trimming cut 5 bases from V and 4 bases from J; bases unmatched to any gene: 7. The CDR3 is 15 residues long. CDR1 is SGHAT, CDR2 FQNNGV, per germline. CDR3 sequence (DNA): TGTGCCAGCAGCCCCTTAGCGGGAGTATCAGATACGCAGTATTTT. This encodes CASSPLAGVSDTQYF.

The chain links TRBV27 to TRBJ2-3; TRBD1 matches at 7 bases. V gave up 7 bases and J gave up 2 bases; unmatched junction bases: 6. Per the germline V gene, CDR1 is MNHEY and CDR2 is SMNVEV (reference sequence). CDR3 size: 14 residues. The CDR3 region is CASTKTGITDTQYF. The DNA of the CDR3 is TGTGCCAGCACGAAGACAGGGATCACAGATACGCAGTATTTT.

This clone was counted once. The V call is TRBV5-1, the J call TRBJ1-4, with no clear D. Germline-derived CDR1 and CDR2 are SGHRS and YFSETQ. The germline V and J ends were trimmed by 2 bases and 4 bases, with 3 bases remaining between them. The CDR3 sequence is 12 residues long. The CDR3 protein is CASSFNNEKLFF. Written as DNA, the CDR3 is TGCGCCAGCAGCTTCAATAATGAAAAACTGTTTTTT.

Turning to this clone: An end of the junction does not agree with germline; a read error may underlie this. The sample holds other DNA sequences that translate to the same CDR3. This chain connects TRBV30 to TRBJ1-1; no clear D gene. CDR3 size: 12 residues. Germline assignment: CDR1 GTSNPN and CDR2 SVGIG (reference sequence). The CDR3 sequence is CAWAHSNTEAFF. CDR3 DNA sequence: TGTGCCTGGGCTCACAGTAACACTGAAGCCTTCTTT.

The chain couples TRBV29-1 to TRBJ2-7; D ambiguous. V was cut by 4 bases and J by 3 bases, with 10 bases left in between. The CDR3 covers 12 residues. Germline assignment: CDR1 SQVTM and CDR2 ANQGSEA. In DNA form, the CDR3 reads TGCAGCGTTGCTATTCAAAGCTACGAGCAGTACTTC. Translated, it gives CSVAIQSYEQYF.

V is TRBV27 and J is TRBJ1-2, with TRBD1 matching 9 bases. J was trimmed by 4 bases and V by 4 bases; bases with no gene match: 7. CDR1 MNHEY and CDR2 SMNVEV come from the germline V gene (reference sequence). CDR3 length: 15 amino acids. The CDR3 coding sequence is TGTGCCAGCAGTTACGACACAGGGGGCAGCTATGGCTACACCTTC. The encoded protein is CASSYDTGGSYGYTF.

The chain joins TRBV30 to TRBJ2-7; D is possibly TRBD1 (5 bases). Germline CDR1 and CDR2: GTSNPN and SVGIG (reference sequence). This CDR3 is built from 14 residues. Trimming pared 2 bases from V and 2 bases from J, leaving 13 bases between. CDR3: CAWSFGQGPYEQYF. In DNA, the CDR3 is TGTGCCTGGAGTTTTGGGCAGGGTCCCTACGAGCAGTACTTC. The variable domain in full, completed from reference TRBV30 and TRBJ2-7, reads SQTIHQWPATLVQPVGSPLSLECTVEGTSNPNLYWYRQAAGRGLQLLFYSVGIGQISSEVPQNLSASRPQDRQFILSSKKLLLSDSGFYLCAWSFGQGPYEQYFGPGTRLTVT.

This clone was observed a single time. The chain employs TRBV30 and TRBJ1-2; D is unclear. V lost 0 bases to trimming and J lost 8 bases, with 10 bases between them. CDR1 is GTSNPN, CDR2 SVGIG, per germline (reference sequence). CDR3 size: 12 residues. The CDR3 loop reads CAWSVGRYGYTF. The CDR3 nucleotides are TGTGCCTGGAGTGTAGGCAGGTACGGCTACACCTTC.

The CDR3 region is CAIWSGYTDTQYF. CDR3 bases: TGTGCCATCTGGTCAGGGTACACAGATACGCAGTATTTT. The V and J genes are TRBV10-3 and TRBJ2-3; TRBD1 is a possible D gene (5 bases). This CDR3 region has 13 residues. Trimming removed 8 bases from V and 2 bases from J, with 11 bases in between. Germline values: CDR1 ENHRY, CDR2 SYGVKD.

CDR3 in amino acids: CASSPGLAEQYF. The CDR3, as DNA: TGTGCCAGCAGTCCCGGACTAGCGGAGCAGTACTTC. The chain employs TRBV27 and TRBJ2-7; 9 positions match TRBD2. The CDR3 loop spans 12 amino acids. CDR1 and CDR2 (germline): MNHEY, SMNVEV (reference sequence). V dropped 5 bases and J dropped 7; count of bases not matched to a gene: 3.

Here the CDR3 reads CASSPSSSYEQYF. DNA for the CDR3: TGTGCCAGTAGTCCCTCGAGCTCCTACGAGCAGTACTTC. V and J are TRBV19 and TRBJ2-7; D ambiguous. The CDR3 is made up of 13 amino acids. CDR1 is LNHDA and CDR2 is SQIVND in the germline V gene (reference sequence). The V gene lost 5 bases and the J gene lost 0 bases, with 8 bases spanning the gap.

CDR3 sequence: CASSQGGFRTDTQYF. The DNA for the CDR3 is TGTGCCAGCAGCCAAGGGGGTTTTCGCACAGATACGCAGTATTTT. The rearrangement joins TRBV11-2 to TRBJ2-3, with D perhaps TRBD1 (6 bases). V was trimmed by 5 bases and J by 1 base, leaving 13 bases between them. Germline values: CDR1 SGHAT, CDR2 FQNNGV. The CDR3 extends over 15 amino acids.

This chain connects TRBV5-6 to TRBJ2-7; 9 bases fit TRBD1. Germline CDR1 reads SGHDT; CDR2 reads YYEEEE. Unmatched junction bases numbered 7, after V lost 5 bases and J lost 1 base. CDR3 size: 15 residues. The CDR3 loop reads CASRFLQGASYEQYF. The CDR3 nucleotides are TGTGCCAGCAGGTTCCTACAGGGGGCTTCCTACGAGCAGTACTTC.

As for this clone: A read error may produce the germline difference seen at one junction end. Other DNA sequences in the same sample also yield this CDR3. V and J are TRBV29-1 and TRBJ1-5, with D possibly matching TRBD1 (5 bases). In germline, CDR1 is SQVTM, CDR2 ANQGSEA. CDR3 length: 13 residues. The CDR3 DNA is TGCAGCGTCGAGACAGAAGCTAATCAGCCCCAACATTTT. Protein: CSVETEANQPQHF.

This rearrangement joins TRBV6-5 to TRBJ2-7; D possibly corresponds to TRBD1 (6 bases). The germline V and J ends were trimmed by 2 bases and 1 base, with 12 bases remaining between them. Looked up from germline, CDR1 is MNHEY and CDR2 is SVGAGI. The CDR3 is 15 residues long. The CDR3 sequence: CASSYLGDNSYEQYF. The CDR3 DNA sequence: TGTGCCAGCAGTTACCTCGGGGACAATTCCTACGAGCAGTACTTC.

V is TRBV5-1 and J is TRBJ1-1; 9 nucleotides agree with TRBD1. V was pared by 4 bases and J by 3 bases, with 10 bases of the junction left unmatched. Germline V lookup: CDR1 SGHRS, CDR2 YFSETQ. This CDR3 has 16 residues. Here the CDR3 reads CASSGNRGRQDTEAFF. The CDR3 DNA follows: TGCGCCAGCAGCGGGAACAGGGGGCGCCAGGACACTGAAGCTTTCTTT.

The V and J genes are TRBV2 and TRBJ2-7, with D maybe TRBD1 (6 bases). This CDR3 spans 14 amino acids. Trimming removed 6 bases from V and 4 bases from J, with 16 bases in between. Germline CDR1 is SNHLY and CDR2 is FYNNEI. CDR3 in amino acids: CASRTGYIDYEQYF. CDR3 DNA: TGTGCCAGCAGGACAGGTTATATCGATTACGAGCAGTACTTC.

This chain connects TRBV27 to TRBJ1-1, with unresolved D. CDR1 and CDR2 (germline): MNHEY, SMNVEV (reference sequence). Trimming took off 6 bases at V and 0 bases at J, with 8 bases between the two ends. This CDR3 contains 13 residues. This chain's CDR3 is CASRNYLNTEAFF. DNA of the CDR3: TGTGCCAGCAGGAACTACCTGAACACTGAAGCTTTCTTT.

As DNA, the CDR3 is TGCGCCAGCAGCTTGGACGGACAGACTTATAAGGAAGCTTTCTTT. This codes for CASSLDGQTYKEAFF. V usage is TRBV5-1 and J usage is TRBJ1-1; tentative D call: TRBD1 (6 bases). Germline V gives CDR1 SGHRS, CDR2 YFSETQ. The CDR3 extends over 15 amino acids. V lost 0 bases to trimming and J lost 8 bases, with 17 bases between them.